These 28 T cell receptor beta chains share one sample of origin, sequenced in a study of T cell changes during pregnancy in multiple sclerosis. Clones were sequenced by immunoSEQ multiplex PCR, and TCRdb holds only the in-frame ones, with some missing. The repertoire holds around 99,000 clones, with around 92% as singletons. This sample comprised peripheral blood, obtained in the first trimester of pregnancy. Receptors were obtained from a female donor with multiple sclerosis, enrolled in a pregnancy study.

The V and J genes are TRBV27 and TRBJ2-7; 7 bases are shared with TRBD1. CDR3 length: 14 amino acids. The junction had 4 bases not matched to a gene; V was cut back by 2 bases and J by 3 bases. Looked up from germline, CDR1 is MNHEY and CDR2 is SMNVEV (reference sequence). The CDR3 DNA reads TGTGCCAGCAGTTTAAGACAGGGTGTCTACGAGCAGTACTTC. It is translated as CASSLRQGVYEQYF.

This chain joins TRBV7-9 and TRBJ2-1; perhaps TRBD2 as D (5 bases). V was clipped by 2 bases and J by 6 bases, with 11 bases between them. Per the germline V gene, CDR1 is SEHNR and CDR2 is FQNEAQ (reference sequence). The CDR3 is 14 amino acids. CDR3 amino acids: CASSLMAGGNEQFF. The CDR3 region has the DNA TGTGCCAGCAGCTTAATGGCAGGAGGCAATGAGCAGTTCTTC.

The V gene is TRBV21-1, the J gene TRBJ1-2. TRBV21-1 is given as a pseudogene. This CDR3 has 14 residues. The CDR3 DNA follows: TGTGCCAGCAGCAAAGAGCAAAATAGCTATGGCTACACCTTC. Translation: CASSKEQNSYGYTF.

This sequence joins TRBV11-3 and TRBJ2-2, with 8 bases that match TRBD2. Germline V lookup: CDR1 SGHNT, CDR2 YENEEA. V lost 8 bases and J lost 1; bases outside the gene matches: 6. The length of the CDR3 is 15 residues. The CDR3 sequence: CASSRSGGNTGELFF. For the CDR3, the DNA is TGTGCCAGCTCACGCAGCGGGGGGAACACCGGGGAGCTGTTTTTT.

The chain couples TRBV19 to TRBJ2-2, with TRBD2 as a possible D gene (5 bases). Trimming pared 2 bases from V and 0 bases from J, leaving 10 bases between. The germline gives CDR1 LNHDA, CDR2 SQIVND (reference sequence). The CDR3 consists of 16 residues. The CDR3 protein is CASSILGLPNTGELFF. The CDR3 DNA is TGTGCCAGTAGTATATTAGGACTTCCGAACACCGGGGAGCTGTTTTTT.

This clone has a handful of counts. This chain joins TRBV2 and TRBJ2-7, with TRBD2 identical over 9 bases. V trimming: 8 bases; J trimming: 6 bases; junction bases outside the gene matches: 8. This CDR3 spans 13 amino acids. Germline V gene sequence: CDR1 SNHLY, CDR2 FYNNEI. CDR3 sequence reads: CASGQTSGSEQYF. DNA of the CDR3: TGTGCCAGCGGTCAGACTAGCGGAAGCGAGCAGTACTTC.

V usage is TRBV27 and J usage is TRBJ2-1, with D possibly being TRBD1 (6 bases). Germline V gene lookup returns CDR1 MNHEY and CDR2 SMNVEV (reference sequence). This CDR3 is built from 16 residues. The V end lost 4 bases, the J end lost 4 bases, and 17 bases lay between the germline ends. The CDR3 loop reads CASSYQRQVGYNEQFF. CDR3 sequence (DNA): TGTGCCAGCAGTTACCAAAGACAGGTTGGGTACAATGAGCAGTTCTTC.

The CDR3 bases are TGTGCCAGCAGCTCCCAGACAGGGTTGAGCTACGAGCAGTACTTC. Amino acid sequence: CASSSQTGLSYEQYF. The V and J genes are TRBV7-2 and TRBJ2-7; TRBD1 matches at 7 bases. CDR1 and CDR2 from the germline V gene are SGHTA and FQGNSA. The ends lost 4 bases at V and 3 bases at J; junction bases unmatched: 9. The CDR3 covers 15 residues.

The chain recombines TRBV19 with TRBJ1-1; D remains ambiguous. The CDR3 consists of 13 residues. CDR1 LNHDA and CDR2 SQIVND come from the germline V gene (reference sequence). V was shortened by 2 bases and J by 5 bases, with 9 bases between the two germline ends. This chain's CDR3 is CASSISPVTEAFF. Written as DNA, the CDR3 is TGTGCCAGTAGTATAAGTCCGGTGACTGAAGCTTTCTTT.

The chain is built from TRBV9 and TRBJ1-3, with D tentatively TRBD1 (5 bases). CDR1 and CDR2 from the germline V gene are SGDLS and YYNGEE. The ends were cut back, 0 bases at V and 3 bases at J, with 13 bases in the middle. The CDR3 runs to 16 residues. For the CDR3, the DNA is TGTGCCAGCAGCGTAGTGGGGGGGAAGGGTGGAAACACCATATATTTT. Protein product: CASSVVGGKGGNTIYF.

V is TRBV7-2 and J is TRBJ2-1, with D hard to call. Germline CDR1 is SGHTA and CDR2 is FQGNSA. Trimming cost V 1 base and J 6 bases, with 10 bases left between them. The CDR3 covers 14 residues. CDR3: CASSLVLDRNEQFF. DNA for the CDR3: TGTGCCAGCAGCTTAGTGCTAGACCGCAATGAGCAGTTCTTC.

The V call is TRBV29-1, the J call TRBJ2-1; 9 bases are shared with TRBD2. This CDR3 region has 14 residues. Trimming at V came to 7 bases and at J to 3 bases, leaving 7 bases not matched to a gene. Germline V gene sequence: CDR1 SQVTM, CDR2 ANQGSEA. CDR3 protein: CSARGTSSYNEQFF. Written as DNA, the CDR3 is TGCAGCGCGAGAGGGACTAGCAGCTACAATGAGCAGTTCTTC.

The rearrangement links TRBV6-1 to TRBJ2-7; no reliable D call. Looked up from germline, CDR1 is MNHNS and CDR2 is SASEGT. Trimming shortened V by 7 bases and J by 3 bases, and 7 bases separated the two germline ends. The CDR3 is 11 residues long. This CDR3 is CASKASYEQYF. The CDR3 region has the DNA TGTGCCAGCAAGGCTAGCTACGAGCAGTACTTC.

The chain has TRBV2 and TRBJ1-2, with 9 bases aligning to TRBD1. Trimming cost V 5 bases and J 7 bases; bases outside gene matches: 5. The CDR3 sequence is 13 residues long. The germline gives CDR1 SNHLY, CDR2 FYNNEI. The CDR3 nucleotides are TGTGCCAGCAGTTTACAGGGGGCGGGTGGCTACACCTTC. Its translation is CASSLQGAGGYTF.

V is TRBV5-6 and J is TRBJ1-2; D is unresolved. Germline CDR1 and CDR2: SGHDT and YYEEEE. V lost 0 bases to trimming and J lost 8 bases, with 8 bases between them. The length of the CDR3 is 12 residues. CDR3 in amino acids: CASSLEPFGYTF. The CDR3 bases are TGTGCCAGCAGCTTGGAGCCGTTCGGCTACACCTTC.

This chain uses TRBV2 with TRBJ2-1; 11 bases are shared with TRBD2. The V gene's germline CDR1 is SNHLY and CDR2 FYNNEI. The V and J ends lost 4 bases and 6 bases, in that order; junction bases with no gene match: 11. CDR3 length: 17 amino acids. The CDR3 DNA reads TGTGCCAGCAGTGCGAATAGCGGGAGGGCCGCGGGCAATGAGCAGTTCTTC. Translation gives CASSANSGRAAGNEQFF.

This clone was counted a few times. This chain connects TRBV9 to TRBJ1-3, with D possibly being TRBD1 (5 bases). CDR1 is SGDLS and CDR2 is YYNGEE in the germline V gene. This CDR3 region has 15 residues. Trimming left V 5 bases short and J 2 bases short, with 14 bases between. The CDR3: CASSKSDSAGNTIYF. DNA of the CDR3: TGTGCCAGCAGTAAATCAGACAGCGCTGGAAACACCATATATTTT. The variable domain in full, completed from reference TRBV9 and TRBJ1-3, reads DSGVTQTPKHLITATGQRVTLRCSPRSGDLSVYWYQQSLDQGLQFLIQYYNGEERAKGNILERFSAQQFPDLHSELNLSSLELGDSALYFCASSKSDSAGNTIYFGEGSWLTVV.

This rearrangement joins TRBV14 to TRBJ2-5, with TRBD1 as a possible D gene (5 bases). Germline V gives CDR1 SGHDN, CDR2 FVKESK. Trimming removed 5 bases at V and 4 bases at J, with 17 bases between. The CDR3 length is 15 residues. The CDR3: CASSTTSQVRETQYF. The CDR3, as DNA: TGTGCCAGCAGCACCACGTCACAGGTCCGAGAGACCCAGTACTTC.

CDR3 loop: CASSLTTKPYEQYF. The CDR3 DNA reads as TGTGCCAGCAGTTTAACCACTAAACCGTACGAGCAGTACTTC. The chain is built from TRBV27 and TRBJ2-7; D remains ambiguous. The V gene's germline CDR1 is MNHEY and CDR2 SMNVEV (reference sequence). The CDR3 is 14 amino acids. Deletions cut 2 bases from V and 4 bases from J, with 12 bases between.

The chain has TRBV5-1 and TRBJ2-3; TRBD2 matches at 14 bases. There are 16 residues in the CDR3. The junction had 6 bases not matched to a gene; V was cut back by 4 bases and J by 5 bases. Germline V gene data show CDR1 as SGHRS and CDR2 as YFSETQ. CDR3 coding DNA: TGCGCCAGCAGCACGGGACTAGCGGGAGTTCAAGATACGCAGTATTTT. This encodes CASSTGLAGVQDTQYF.

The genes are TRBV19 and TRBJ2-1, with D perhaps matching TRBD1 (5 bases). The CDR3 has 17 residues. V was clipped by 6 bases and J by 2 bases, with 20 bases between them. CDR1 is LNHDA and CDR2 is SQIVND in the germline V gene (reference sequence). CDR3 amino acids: CASSSSPDTVAYNEQFF. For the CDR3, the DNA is TGTGCCAGTAGCTCTTCCCCGGACACGGTGGCCTACAATGAGCAGTTCTTC.

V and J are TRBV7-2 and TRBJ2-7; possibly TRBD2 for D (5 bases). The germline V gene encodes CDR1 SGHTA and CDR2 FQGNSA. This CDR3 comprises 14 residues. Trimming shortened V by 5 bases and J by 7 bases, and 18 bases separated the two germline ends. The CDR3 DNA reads TGTGCCAGCAGCGCTAGCTTTCCGCCTTGGGAGCAGTACTTC. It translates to CASSASFPPWEQYF.

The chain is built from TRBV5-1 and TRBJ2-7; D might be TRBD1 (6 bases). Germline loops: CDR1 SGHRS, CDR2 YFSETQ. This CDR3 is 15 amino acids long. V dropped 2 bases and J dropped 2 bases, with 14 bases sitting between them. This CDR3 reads CASSFLTGLTYEQYF. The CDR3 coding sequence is TGCGCCAGCAGCTTTCTTACAGGGTTGACCTACGAGCAGTACTTC.

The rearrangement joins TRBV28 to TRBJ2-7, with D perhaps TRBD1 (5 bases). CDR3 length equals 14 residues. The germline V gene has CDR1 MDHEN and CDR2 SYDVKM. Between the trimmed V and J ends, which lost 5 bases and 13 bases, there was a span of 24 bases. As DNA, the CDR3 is TGTGCCAGCAGTCTTTCTTCGCCGAACAGGCAGGGTTACTTC. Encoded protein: CASSLSSPNRQGYF.

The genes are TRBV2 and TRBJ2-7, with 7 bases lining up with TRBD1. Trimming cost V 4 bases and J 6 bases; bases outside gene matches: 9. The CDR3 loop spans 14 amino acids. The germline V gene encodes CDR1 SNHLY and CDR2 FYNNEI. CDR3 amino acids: CASSGRQGNLEQYF. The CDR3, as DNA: TGTGCCAGCAGTGGGCGACAGGGTAATCTCGAGCAGTACTTC.

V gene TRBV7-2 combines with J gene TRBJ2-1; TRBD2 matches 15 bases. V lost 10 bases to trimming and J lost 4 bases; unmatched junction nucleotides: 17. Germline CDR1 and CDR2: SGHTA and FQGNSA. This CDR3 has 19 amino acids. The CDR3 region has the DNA TGTGCCACCTCTCCGTCCGGACTAGCGGGAGGGCGGCGTTACAATGAGCAGTTCTTC. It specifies CATSPSGLAGGRRYNEQFF.

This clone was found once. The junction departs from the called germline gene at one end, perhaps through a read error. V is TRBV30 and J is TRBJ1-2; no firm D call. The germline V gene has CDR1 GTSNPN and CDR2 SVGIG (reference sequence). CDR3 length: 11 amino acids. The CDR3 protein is CAWILNREAAF. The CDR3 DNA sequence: TGTGCCTGGATTTTGAACAGAGAAGCCGCCTTC.

CDR3 nucleotide sequence: TGTGCCAGCAGCTTGGGGGGGAATACGCAGTATTTT. It encodes CASSLGGNTQYF. This rearrangement joins TRBV11-3 to TRBJ2-3; TRBD2 aligns across 7 bases. V lost 3 bases to trimming and J lost 7 bases; unmatched junction nucleotides: 1. The CDR3 has 12 residues. Germline values: CDR1 SGHNT, CDR2 YENEEA.